The subject of this entry is one T cell receptor beta chain. The data were taken from a study of blood T cell repertoires in COVID-19. The wider study: Samples of COVID-19 (acute and convalescent) were obtained from the United States, Italy and Spain. In each case, the material was cDNA or gDNA derived from T cells, B-cell-depleted T cells, or PBMCs.

CDR1 is SGDLS, CDR2 YYNGEE, per germline. Trimming removed 0 bases from V and 7 bases from J, with 4 bases in between. The CDR3 sequence is 12 residues long. Original methodology: For nucleated cells, counts were estimated from reference gene primer amplification. The data were produced by immunoSEQ multiplex PCR, yet TCRdb's version contains in-frame clones alone and is incomplete. V, J and clone size are taken as reported in that table, and D and trimming were inferred from the DNA itself. The data hold about 240,000 clones, with roughly 81% observed a single time. The receptor comes from a middle-aged man with acute or convalescent COVID-19. The V and J genes are TRBV9 and TRBJ2-2, with D uncertain. Source material: peripheral blood. The CDR3 sequence is CASSVDFGELFF. The CDR3 coding sequence is TGTGCCAGCAGCGTAGACTTCGGGGAGCTGTTTTTT.